The T cell receptor (beta chain) under discussion was sequenced for a study of cytomegalovirus exposure and HLA in healthy donors (TCRdb year 2017). Describing the broader study: An earlier analysis of roughly 570 of the donors reported around 280 Gb of sequence data and 100 million to 120 million unique TCR beta sequences obtained from approximately 180 million T cells. Roughly 300 gigabases of sequencing data and about 92 million unique TCR sequences made up an early release that covered 500 to 650 HLA-typed donors. Of the roughly 400 genotyped donors, 81% were placed in the genetic ancestry cluster associated with self-reported Caucasian donors. The aim of the study was to test whether cataloging public T cell receptors could identify signatures of past pathogen exposure. Using immunosequencing, the study profiled T cell repertoires from about 650 subjects and related those repertoires to cytomegalovirus serostatus. Along with the approximately 700-subject first cohort, a separate validation cohort of over a hundred different subjects was used. The study combined high-throughput TCR immunosequencing, statistical association of individual TCRs with disease status, and machine learning to predict cytomegalovirus infection status. A later analysis re-analyzed previously published TCR beta repertoires from 660 or so donors and added high-resolution HLA genotyping to study TCR occurrence patterns. Rather than drawing on any new phenotypic data, the later analysis identified candidate immune exposures from TCR beta sequences and the way those sequences occurred across donors. An earlier analysis of 587 of the donors applied high-throughput TCR beta sequencing to assess whether each TCR beta V gene segment acted as functional or pseudogenic. Donor age, sex, ethnicity and CMV serostatus were collected together with the repertoire data. A later genetic analysis took genome-wide SNP genotypes for about three fifths of the 666 donors and used that subset as a discovery cohort. Every discovery cohort repertoire had been produced on one sequencing platform. HLA typing included class I and class II loci at four-digit resolution. The number of donors typed differed by locus, with roughly 620-640 for A, B, C, DRB1 and DQB1, around 560 for DQA1, about 610 for DPA1, and over 400 for DPB1. Four to six DR-DQ haplotypes were handled as single units for association and clustering, since linkage in the cohort was strong. Across under 500 genotyped donors of the cohort, an average of about 240,000 unique TCR beta nucleotide sequences per donor were sequenced, and roughly 17% of those sequences were non-productive. General conclusions and limits of the study: Because HLA typing was unavailable for some donors at each locus, only the typed subset was used in association tests. According to a later genetic analysis, donors in an Asian-associated ancestry cluster had fewer N-insertions in productive TCRs than the approximately 700-donor mean. The only immune exposure information available for the cohort was CMV serostatus. When HLA alleles, especially DR and DQ, strongly co-occurred, attributing TCR associations to individual alleles was difficult. An association between a missense DCLRE1C variant and V-gene and J-gene trimming of TCR beta chains was found in a later genetic analysis and replicated in an independent cohort. Because counts were too low, 15 or so rarely observed V segments, including chromosome 9 orphons, were excluded from the earlier analysis of 587 of the donors. In a later analysis, HLA-associated TCR beta chains were found to be more clonally expanded and to have lower generation probabilities than equally common non-associated chains. The cohort was sequenced for TCR beta chains only, and without alpha or paired-chain data the features that could be detected were limited. In a later analysis, around 15,000 TCR beta sequences were associated with specific HLA alleles at a false discovery rate of 0.05. Because the 87-base-pair reads could not distinguish some IMGT-functional V segments, including TRBV6-2 and TRBV6-3, those segments were excluded. In both the original and validation cohorts, the classifier was reported to diagnose cytomegalovirus status with high specificity and sensitivity. A group of highly shared sequence variants was considered likely to be a technical artifact of the sequencing pipeline. Sequencing depth was assumed to be roughly uniform across donors in the presence/absence analyses, though that assumption may not hold. A later analysis found that most CMV-associated TCR beta chains appeared HLA-restricted, with HLA associations seemingly driven largely by CMV exposure. A further reported finding was that TCR beta sequences accurately predicted the HLA-A and HLA-B alleles for most subjects in the first cohort. In vitro tests confirmed that a few of the cytomegalovirus-associated TCR beta chains recognize cytomegalovirus antigens. Several of the top co-occurrence clusters appeared to be linked to parvovirus B19, influenza, CMV and Epstein-Barr virus, according to a later analysis. In an earlier analysis of about 550 of the donors, most TCR beta V segments were observed in productive rearrangements about 87% or about 30% of the time, broadly matching IMGT annotations. In the study, 150 to 200 TCR beta chains were listed as associated with cytomegalovirus. In a later analysis, the rate of TCR association differed among HLA loci, with DRB1 alleles having the most associated TCRs and HLA-C alleles having the fewest. Correlated functional status among segregating V segments might reflect linkage disequilibrium, but an unknown experimental factor could not be ruled out. Across donors, most TCR sequences were observed very rarely, whereas some public TCRs were present in many individuals. The authors suggested that the approach could potentially be extended to other disease states and immunological phenotypes.

The library was produced with the immunoSEQ multiplex PCR assay. For the multiplex PCR, a mixture combining 60 forward primers for TCR Vbeta segments and 13 reverse primers for TCR Jbeta segments was used. The CDR3 region of rearranged TCR beta genes was amplified from genomic DNA with a multiplex PCR assay. The Illumina HiSeq System was used to sequence the amplified TCR beta libraries as 87-base-pair reads. The source study handled its data this way. A later analysis tallied around 80 million unique TCR beta chains across the 666 repertoires, and around 12 million of those chains were shared by two or more donors. A nearest-neighbor algorithm error-corrected the raw reads and collapsed the reads into unique sequences, merging closely related sequences to remove PCR and sequencing errors. Alignment of CDR3 sequences to IMGT reference sequences was used to assign V, D and J gene segments. For a sequence to be retained, a match of at least six nucleotides to both a V gene segment and a J gene segment was required. Rearrangements were classified as productive when the CDR3 lacked stop codons and remained in frame with V and J, and all other rearrangements were classified as non-productive. Following IMGT convention, CDR3 was defined as the stretch from the second conserved V-encoded cysteine to the conserved J-encoded phenylalanine. The earlier analysis of 587 of the donors excluded sequences that lacked an unambiguous match to a single V gene segment. In an earlier analysis of 587 of the donors, V segments were called functional above 56.7% productive rearrangements and were called segregating when the between-donor standard deviation exceeded 5%. A statistical classification framework was developed to diagnose cytomegalovirus status using the catalog of TCR beta chain sequences. A later analysis assigned V and J genes by comparing TCR nucleotide sequences with IMGT/GENE-DB human TR gene sequences. Using the TCRdist pipeline, a later analysis assigned CDR3 sequences along with most-parsimonious VDJ recombination scenarios. In a later analysis, every TCR beta chain was defined by the combination of its CDR3 amino acid sequence and its V-gene family, and reads without a unique V-gene family were dropped. In a later analysis, fewer than 600 highly shared, low-generation-probability nucleotide sequences were removed to address suspected cross-contamination and a sequencing artifact. For each public chain, a later analysis derived a clonal expansion index from normalized ranks of inferred template counts within each repertoire. In a later analysis, generation probabilities were computed with a VDJ recombination model fitted to out-of-frame rearrangements, and the resulting probabilities were checked against IGoR. Hypergeometric tests were used in a later analysis to score TCR-TCR, TCR-HLA and TCR-CMV co-occurrence, with a repertoire-size bias correction applied to the TCR pairs. In a later analysis, false discovery rates were estimated by permuting HLA or CMV assignments 20 times. In a later analysis, co-occurring TCRs were grouped with DBSCAN, and TCRdist sequence similarity was added when clustering was performed within HLA-allele-positive subsets. Repertoires with fewer than 30,000 or more than 120,000 public chains, plus five repertoires with anomalous nucleotide sharing, were excluded from co-occurrence clustering. TCRdb retrieved this table from immuneACCESS and kept in-frame rearrangements only. Not all clones are present; in checked studies, unresolved V genes account for under half, and no reason is known for the remainder. The D gene and trimming were derived from the DNA, and the V and J assignments and clone size from that table. This sample's table lists over 65,000 clones. Together, the top ten hold 1% to 1.4% of the sample.

A word on this clone: Its antigen remains undetermined. Compared with germline, one end of the junction differs, possibly owing to a read error.

The cohort comprised several hundred healthy bone marrow donors. Cohort members were all nominally healthy when sampled, although unrecorded immune exposures were likely present. The donor was CMV seronegative and was included in the group of over 300 seronegative cohort members. Each donor provided a peripheral blood sample, and peripheral blood mononuclear cells were used for TCR beta sequencing. Genomic DNA extraction from the blood cell samples was performed with the Qiagen DNeasy Blood Extraction Kit. CDR1 GTSNPN and CDR2 SVGIG are derived from the germline V gene (reference sequence). Inclusive of the bounding cysteine and phenylalanine, the CDR3 is 15 residues long. Of the read, only the CDR3 DNA is kept; its 45 bases are in frame from base 1.

The TCR comes from a woman aged 30 to 39 in good health and CMV-seronegative. The sample was PBMCs. The chain is made from TRBV30 and TRBJ2-1; 7 junctional bases match TRBD2. The bases read TGTGCCGGGAGTGTATTGGCGGGAGTGGGCAATGAGCAGTTCTTC. This is translated as CAGSVLAGVGNEQFF.